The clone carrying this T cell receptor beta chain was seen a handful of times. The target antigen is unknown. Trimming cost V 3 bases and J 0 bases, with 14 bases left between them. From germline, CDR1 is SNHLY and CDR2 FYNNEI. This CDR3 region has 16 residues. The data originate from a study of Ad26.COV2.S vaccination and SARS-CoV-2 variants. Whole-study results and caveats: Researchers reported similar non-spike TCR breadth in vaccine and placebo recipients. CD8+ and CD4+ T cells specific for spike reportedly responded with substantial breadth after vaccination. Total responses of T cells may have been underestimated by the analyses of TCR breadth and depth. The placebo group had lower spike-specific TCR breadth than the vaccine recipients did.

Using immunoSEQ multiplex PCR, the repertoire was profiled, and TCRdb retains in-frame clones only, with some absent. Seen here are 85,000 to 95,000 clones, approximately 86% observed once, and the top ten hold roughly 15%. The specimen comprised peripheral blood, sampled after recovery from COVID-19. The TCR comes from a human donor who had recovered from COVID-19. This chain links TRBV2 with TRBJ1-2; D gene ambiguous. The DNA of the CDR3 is TGTGCCAGCAGTGAGTTGGGCATCCCTACTAACTATGGCTACACCTTC. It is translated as CASSELGIPTNYGYTF.